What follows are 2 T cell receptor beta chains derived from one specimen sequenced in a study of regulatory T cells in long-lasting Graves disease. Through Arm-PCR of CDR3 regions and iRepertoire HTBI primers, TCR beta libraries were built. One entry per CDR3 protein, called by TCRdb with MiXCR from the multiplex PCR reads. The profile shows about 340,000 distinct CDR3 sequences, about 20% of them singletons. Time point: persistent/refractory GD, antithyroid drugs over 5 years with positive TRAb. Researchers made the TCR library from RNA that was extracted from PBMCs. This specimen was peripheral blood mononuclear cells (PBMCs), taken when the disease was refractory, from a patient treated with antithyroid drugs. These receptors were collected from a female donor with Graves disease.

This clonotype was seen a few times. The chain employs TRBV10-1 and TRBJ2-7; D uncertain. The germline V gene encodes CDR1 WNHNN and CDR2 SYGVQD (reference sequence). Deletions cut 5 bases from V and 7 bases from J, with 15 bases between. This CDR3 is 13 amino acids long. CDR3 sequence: CASSRGPLDEQYF. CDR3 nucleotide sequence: TGCGCCAGCAGTCGCGGACCTCTGGATGAGCAGTACTTC.

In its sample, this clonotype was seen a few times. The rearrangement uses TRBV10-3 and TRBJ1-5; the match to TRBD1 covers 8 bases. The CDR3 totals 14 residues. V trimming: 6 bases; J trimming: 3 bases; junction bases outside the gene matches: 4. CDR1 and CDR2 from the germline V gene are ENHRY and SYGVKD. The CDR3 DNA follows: TGTGCCATCAGGCGGGACAGGCCCAATCAGCCCCAGCATTTT. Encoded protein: CAIRRDRPNQPQHF.